Below, 20 T cell receptor beta chains from the same sample are listed, as sequenced in a study of T cells in Graves' hyperthyroidism and ophthalmopathy (dated by TCRdb to between 2018 and 2021). Library construction relied on multiplex PCR. The listed sequencing device is Illumina HiSeq 2000. TCR beta CDR3 regions were amplified from RNA transcripts. The TCR CDR3 was subjected to a first round of RT-PCR using the HTBI primer set and the Qiagen OneStep RT-PCR kit. In-frame beta chains were kept once TCRdb had trimmed the public reads at Q25 with fastp and called clones with MiXCR. CDR3 protein sequences are deduplicated, and each keeps its most common genes and DNA. The sample records about 600,000 distinct CDR3 sequences, about a sixth of which are singletons. The ten largest clones add up to around 3.3% of the sample. Sequenced material: blood. Every receptor here comes from a middle-aged woman with Graves' ophthalmopathy.

The rearrangement joins TRBV19 to TRBJ2-2; 7 positions agree with TRBD1. Looked up from germline, CDR1 is LNHDA and CDR2 is SQIVND (reference sequence). V was clipped by 3 bases and J by 8 bases; unmatched bases: 9. The CDR3 loop spans 15 amino acids. DNA of the CDR3: TGTGCCAGTAGTATCGACAGGGCATGGCAAGGGGAGCTGTTTTTT. Its translation: CASSIDRAWQGELFF.

The table lists this clonotype with a few counts. The chain links TRBV2 to TRBJ1-2, with D maybe TRBD1 (6 bases). V was clipped by 6 bases and J by 5 bases, with 16 bases between them. The CDR3 has 14 amino acids. Germline-derived CDR1 and CDR2 are SNHLY and FYNNEI. CDR3 sequence: CASRTGHPEYGYTF. DNA of the CDR3: TGTGCCAGCAGGACAGGTCACCCGGAATATGGCTACACCTTC.

The V call is TRBV20-1, the J call TRBJ2-7, with 9 bases lining up with TRBD1. This CDR3 contains 14 residues. V was clipped by 1 base and J by 5 bases; unmatched bases: 6. CDR1 is DFQATT, CDR2 SNEGSKA, per germline (reference sequence). The CDR3 DNA is TGCAGTGCTAGAGTTGAGACAGGGGGACACGAGCAGTACTTC. Translated: CSARVETGGHEQYF.

This clonotype was counted many times. The DNA of the CDR3 is TGCAGTGCTAGTATCATGGGACAGGGCGTCGGGGAGACCCAGTACTTC. Amino acid sequence: CSASIMGQGVGETQYF. The gene calls are TRBV20-1 and TRBJ2-5; 9 nucleotides align to TRBD1. V lost 3 bases and J lost 5; bases outside the gene matches: 13. Germline values: CDR1 DFQATT, CDR2 SNEGSKA (reference sequence). This CDR3 is 16 amino acids long.

This clonotype was seen a handful of times. This chain connects TRBV29-1 to TRBJ2-7; no clear D. This CDR3 is built from 12 residues. Germline CDR1 reads SQVTM; CDR2 reads ANQGSEA. Trimming stripped 6 bases from V and 5 bases from J, with 14 bases between. The CDR3 nucleotides are TGCAGCGTGTCCTGGAGAAACGACGAGCAGTACTTC. Amino acid sequence: CSVSWRNDEQYF.

V usage is TRBV7-2 and J usage is TRBJ2-3; weak D call: TRBD2 (5 bases). The V end was cut by 5 bases, the J end by 4 bases, with 25 bases between. The CDR3 runs 18 residues. Per the germline V gene, CDR1 is SGHTA and CDR2 is FQGNSA. The CDR3 reads CASSPTRELLLRADTQYF. Written as DNA, the CDR3 is TGTGCCAGCAGCCCAACTAGGGAACTCCTCCTTAGGGCAGATACGCAGTATTTT.

As for this clonotype: This may come from a read error, since a much larger clone is one base off. The chain joins TRBV27 to TRBJ1-2; D is possibly TRBD1 (5 bases). The germline V and J ends were trimmed by 5 bases and 1 base, with 11 bases remaining between them. The CDR3 is made up of 14 amino acids. The germline CDR1 and CDR2 sequences are MNHEY and SMNVEV (reference sequence). The CDR3 nucleotides are TGTGCCAGCAGTGACCCGGGACGTAACTATGGCTACACCTTC. Protein: CASSDPGRNYGYTF.

This clonotype was recorded many times. This chain joins TRBV18 and TRBJ2-1; TRBD1 is a possible D gene (5 bases). Germline V gene sequence: CDR1 KGHSH, CDR2 LQKENI. This CDR3 region has 15 residues. Trimming shortened V by 3 bases and J by 7 bases, and 16 bases separated the two germline ends. The CDR3 DNA reads as TGTGCCAGCTCACCCAGTGGGGCAACAAGGAATGAGCAGTTCTTC. This codes for CASSPSGATRNEQFF.

This clonotype came up many times. This rearrangement joins TRBV5-1 to TRBJ2-1, with 8 bases aligning to TRBD2. Trimming took 4 bases from V and 7 from J; bases not matched to a gene: 10. The germline V gene encodes CDR1 SGHRS and CDR2 YFSETQ. The CDR3 spans 15 residues. Written as DNA, the CDR3 is TGCGCCAGCAGCCGCTCGACTAGCGAACAAAATGAGCAGTTCTTC. Protein sequence: CASSRSTSEQNEQFF.

The chain carries TRBV18 and TRBJ2-5, with a weak D call TRBD1 (6 bases). The CDR3 sequence is 13 residues long. In germline, CDR1 is KGHSH, CDR2 LQKENI. V lost 4 bases to trimming and J lost 5 bases, with 11 bases between them. CDR3 DNA sequence: TGTGCCAGCTCACTGATGGGGGCCGAGACCCAGTACTTC. It codes for CASSLMGAETQYF.

About this clonotype itself: A read error is possible here, since a much larger clone lies one base away. The rearrangement joins TRBV6-1 to TRBJ2-5; possibly TRBD2 for D (6 bases). V shed 3 bases and J shed 6 bases, with 14 bases lying between them. CDR1 and CDR2 (germline): MNHNS, SASEGT. The CDR3 is made up of 14 amino acids. The CDR3 region is CASSDWRGWKTQYF. CDR3 sequence (DNA): TGTGCCAGCAGTGATTGGAGGGGTTGGAAGACCCAGTACTTC.

This clonotype turned up a few times. J is TRBJ2-1 and V is TRBV20-1; maybe TRBD2 (5 bases). The CDR3 has 14 residues. Germline CDR1 and CDR2: DFQATT and SNEGSKA (reference sequence). The V end was cut by 0 bases, the J end by 7 bases, with 13 bases between. The CDR3 spells CSARDGLAENEQFF. The DNA for the CDR3 is TGCAGTGCTAGAGATGGGCTAGCTGAGAATGAGCAGTTCTTC.

This clonotype was observed many times. The J gene is TRBJ2-1, the V gene TRBV2, with a tentative D call TRBD2 (6 bases). The germline CDR1 and CDR2 sequences are SNHLY and FYNNEI. The length of the CDR3 is 13 residues. V was shortened by 6 bases and J by 2 bases, with 8 bases between the two germline ends. The CDR3 is CASRRTTYNEQFF. The CDR3 DNA is TGTGCCAGCAGGCGGACTACCTACAATGAGCAGTTCTTC. Combining the CDR3 with reference TRBV2 and TRBJ2-1 gives the whole variable domain EPEVTQTPSHQVTQMGQEVILRCVPISNHLYFYWYRQILGQKVEFLVSFYNNEISEKSEIFDDQFSVERPDGSNFTLKIRSTKLEDSAMYFCASRRTTYNEQFFGPGTRLTVL.

This clonotype has at least ten counts. The chain carries TRBV2 and TRBJ1-1; D gene ambiguous. Germline CDR1 reads SNHLY; CDR2 reads FYNNEI. The CDR3 has 14 amino acids. The V end lost 2 bases, the J end lost 3 bases, and 10 bases lay between the germline ends. CDR3 loop: CASSEMGIDTEAFF. The CDR3 nucleotides read TGTGCCAGCAGTGAAATGGGGATAGACACTGAAGCTTTCTTT.

This clonotype was seen only a few times. V gene TRBV6-1 combines with J gene TRBJ2-1; 9 bases line up with TRBD2. This CDR3 region has 15 residues. CDR1 is MNHNS, CDR2 SASEGT, per germline. Trimming cost V 8 bases and J 10 bases; bases outside gene matches: 15. The DNA for the CDR3 is TGTGCCAGCTTACCTGGTCTAGCGGGAATTGAAGAGCAGTTCTTC. This codes for CASLPGLAGIEEQFF.

This clonotype has a count of ten or more. This sequence joins TRBV7-8 and TRBJ1-4; D may be TRBD1 (6 bases). This CDR3 region has 15 residues. Germline V CDR1 and CDR2: SGHVS, FQNEAQ. The ends were cut back, 3 bases at V and 7 bases at J, with 15 bases in the middle. This CDR3 is CASSFTTGIGEKLFF. The CDR3 DNA reads TGTGCCAGCAGCTTCACCACAGGGATAGGTGAAAAACTGTTTTTT.

About this clonotype: A clone one base away is much larger, so this may be a read error. The chain couples TRBV7-9 to TRBJ2-1; 11 bases align to TRBD2. After removal of 5 bases from V and 9 bases from J, the junction contained 9 bases not matched to a gene. CDR3 size: 15 residues. Germline V gene sequence: CDR1 SEHNR, CDR2 FQNEAQ (reference sequence). The CDR3 DNA follows: TGTGCCAGCAGCCCACTAGCGGGAGCAACCGGTGAGCAGTTCTTC. Its translation is CASSPLAGATGEQFF.

This clonotype showed up many times. The chain couples TRBV9 to TRBJ2-3, with a tentative D call TRBD2 (5 bases). Germline V gives CDR1 SGDLS, CDR2 YYNGEE. The CDR3 loop spans 14 amino acids. Trimming took 4 bases from V and 3 from J, leaving 12 bases between them. The CDR3 DNA follows: TGTGCCAGCAGCCCCAAGCGAGGGACAGATACGCAGTATTTT. It encodes CASSPKRGTDTQYF.

Here the CDR3 reads CASSYRGGGLTDTQYF. The CDR3 bases are TGTGCCAGCAGTTATCGGGGAGGGGGCCTGACAGATACGCAGTATTTT. The V call is TRBV28, the J call TRBJ2-3; possibly TRBD1 or TRBD2 for D (7 bases each). Trimming stripped 4 bases from V and 3 bases from J, with 17 bases between. The CDR3 runs to 16 residues. Germline-derived CDR1 and CDR2 are MDHEN and SYDVKM.

The V and J genes are TRBV5-8 and TRBJ2-7; the D gene is possibly TRBD1 (5 bases). V lost 0 bases to trimming and J lost 4 bases, with 17 bases between them. Germline V gives CDR1 SGHTS, CDR2 YDEGEE. The CDR3 has 16 amino acids. The CDR3 loop reads CASSLEKGSYLYEQYF. CDR3 in DNA: TGTGCCAGCAGCTTGGAAAAGGGGTCCTATCTGTACGAGCAGTACTTC.